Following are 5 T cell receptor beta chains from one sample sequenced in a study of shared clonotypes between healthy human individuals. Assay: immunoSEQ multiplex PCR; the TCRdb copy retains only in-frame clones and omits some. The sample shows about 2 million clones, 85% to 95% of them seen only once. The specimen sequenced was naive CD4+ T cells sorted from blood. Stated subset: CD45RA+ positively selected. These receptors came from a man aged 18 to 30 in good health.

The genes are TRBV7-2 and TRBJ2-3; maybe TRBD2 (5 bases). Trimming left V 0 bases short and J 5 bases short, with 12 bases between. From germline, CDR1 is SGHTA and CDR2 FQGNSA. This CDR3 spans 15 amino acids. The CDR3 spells CASSLALVRGDTQYF. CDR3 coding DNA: TGTGCCAGCAGCTTAGCGTTAGTTCGGGGAGATACGCAGTATTTT.

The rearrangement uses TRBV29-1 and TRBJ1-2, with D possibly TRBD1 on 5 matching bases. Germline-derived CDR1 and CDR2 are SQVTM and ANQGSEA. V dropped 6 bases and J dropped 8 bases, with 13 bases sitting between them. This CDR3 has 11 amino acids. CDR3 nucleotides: TGCAGCGTCTCTACGGGGCTAGGCTACACCTTC. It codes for CSVSTGLGYTF.

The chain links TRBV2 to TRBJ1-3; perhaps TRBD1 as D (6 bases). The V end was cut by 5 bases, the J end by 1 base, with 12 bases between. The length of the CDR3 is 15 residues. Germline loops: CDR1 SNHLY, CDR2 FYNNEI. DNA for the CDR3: TGTGCCAGCAGTCAGGGGCAGGTTTCTGGAAACACCATATATTTT. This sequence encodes CASSQGQVSGNTIYF.

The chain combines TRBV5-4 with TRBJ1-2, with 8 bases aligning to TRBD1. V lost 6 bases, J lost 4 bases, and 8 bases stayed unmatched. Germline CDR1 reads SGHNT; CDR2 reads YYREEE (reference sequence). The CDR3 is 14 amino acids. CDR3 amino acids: CASNGAGGSYGYTF. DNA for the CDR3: TGTGCCAGCAATGGGGCAGGGGGCAGCTATGGCTACACCTTC.

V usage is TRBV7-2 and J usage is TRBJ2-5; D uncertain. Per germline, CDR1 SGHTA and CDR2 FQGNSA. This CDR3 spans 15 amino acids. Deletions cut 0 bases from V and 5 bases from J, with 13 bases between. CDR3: CASSLALSQFETQYF. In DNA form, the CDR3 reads TGTGCCAGCAGCTTAGCGCTAAGTCAGTTTGAGACCCAGTACTTC. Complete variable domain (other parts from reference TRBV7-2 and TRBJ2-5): GAGVSQSPSNKVTEKGKDVELRCDPISGHTALYWYRQSLGQGLEFLIYFQGNSAPDKSGLPSDRFSAERTGGSVSTLTIQRTQQEDSAVYLCASSLALSQFETQYFGPGTRLLVL.